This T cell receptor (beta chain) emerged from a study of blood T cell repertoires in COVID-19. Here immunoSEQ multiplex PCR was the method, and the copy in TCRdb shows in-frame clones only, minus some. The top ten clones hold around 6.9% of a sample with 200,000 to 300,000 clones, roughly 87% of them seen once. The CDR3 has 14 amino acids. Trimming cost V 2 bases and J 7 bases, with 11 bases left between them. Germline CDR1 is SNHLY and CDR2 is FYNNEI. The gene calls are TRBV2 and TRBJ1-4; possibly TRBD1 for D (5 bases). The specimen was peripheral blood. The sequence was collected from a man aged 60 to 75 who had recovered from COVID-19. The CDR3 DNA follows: TGTGCCAGCAGTGAAAGGAGGGGAGGTGAAAAACTGTTTTTT. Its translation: CASSERRGGEKLFF.